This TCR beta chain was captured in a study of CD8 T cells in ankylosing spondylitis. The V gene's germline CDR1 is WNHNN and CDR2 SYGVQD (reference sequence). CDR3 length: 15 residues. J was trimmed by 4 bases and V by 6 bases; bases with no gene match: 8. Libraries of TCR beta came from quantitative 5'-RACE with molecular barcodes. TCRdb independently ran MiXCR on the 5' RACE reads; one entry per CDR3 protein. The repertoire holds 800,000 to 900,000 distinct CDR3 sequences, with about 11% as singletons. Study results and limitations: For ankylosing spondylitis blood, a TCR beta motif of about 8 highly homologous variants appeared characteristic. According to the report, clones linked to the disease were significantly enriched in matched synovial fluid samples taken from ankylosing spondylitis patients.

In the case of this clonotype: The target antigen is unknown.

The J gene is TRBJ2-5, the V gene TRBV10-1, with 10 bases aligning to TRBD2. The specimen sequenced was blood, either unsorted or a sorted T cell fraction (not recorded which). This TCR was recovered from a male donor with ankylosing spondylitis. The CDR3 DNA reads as TGCGCCAGCAGGAGGAGCGGGAGGGCCGGAGAGACCCAGTACTTC. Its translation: CASRRSGRAGETQYF.